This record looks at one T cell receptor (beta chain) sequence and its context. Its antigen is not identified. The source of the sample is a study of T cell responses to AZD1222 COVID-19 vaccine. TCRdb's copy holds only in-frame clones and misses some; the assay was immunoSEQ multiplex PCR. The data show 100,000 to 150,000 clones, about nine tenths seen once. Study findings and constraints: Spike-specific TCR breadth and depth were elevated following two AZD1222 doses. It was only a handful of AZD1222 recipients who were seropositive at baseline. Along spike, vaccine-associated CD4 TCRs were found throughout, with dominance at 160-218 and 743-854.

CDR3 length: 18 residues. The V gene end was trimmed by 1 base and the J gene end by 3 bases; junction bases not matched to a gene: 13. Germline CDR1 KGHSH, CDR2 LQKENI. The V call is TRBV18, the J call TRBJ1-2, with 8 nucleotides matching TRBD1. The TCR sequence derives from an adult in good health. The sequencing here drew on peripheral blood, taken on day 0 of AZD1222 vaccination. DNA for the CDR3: TGTGCCAGCTCACCACTGGTATCGAGACAGGGGCGCGACTATGGCTACACCTTC. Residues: CASSPLVSRQGRDYGYTF.